What follows are 20 T cell receptor beta chains derived from one specimen sequenced in a study of blood T cells in healthy people across ages. A J-beta primer mix and a sample-barcoded 5' primer were used in a second PCR of roughly 7 to 12 cycles. TCRdb redid the calling of the 5' RACE reads with MiXCR, one entry per CDR3 protein. The table records about 400,000 distinct CDR3 sequences, about 49% of them present only once. The sequencing input was blood. The origin of the receptors is a man aged 60-69 years in good health.

The chain has TRBV27 and TRBJ1-6, with a tentative D call TRBD1 (6 bases). Trimming removed 9 bases from V and 4 bases from J, with 16 bases in between. Looked up from germline, CDR1 is MNHEY and CDR2 is SMNVEV (reference sequence). The CDR3 covers 15 residues. Here the CDR3 DNA reads TGTGCCAGTCGGACAGCCGGATCTTATAATTCACCCCTCCACTTT. Its protein is CASRTAGSYNSPLHF.

With regard to this clonotype: Because it lacks the conserved phenylalanine or tryptophan at the end, this CDR3 is likely a read error. The chain employs TRBV5-1 and TRBJ2-1, with TRBD2 matching over 7 bases. This CDR3 region has 15 residues. Germline V CDR1 and CDR2: SGHRS, YFSETQ. V lost 0 bases to trimming and J lost 4 bases; unmatched junction nucleotides: 4. The DNA for the CDR3 is TGCGCCAGCAGCTTGGGGGACTACACTTACAATGAGCAGTTCTTA. Residues: CASSLGDYTYNEQFL.

V usage is TRBV7-2 and J usage is TRBJ2-1; 7 bases are shared with TRBD1. Germline V CDR1 and CDR2: SGHTA, FQGNSA. The CDR3 covers 14 residues. Trimming cost V 3 bases and J 10 bases; bases outside gene matches: 9. The CDR3 nucleotides are TGTGCCAGCAGCTTCCACAGGGGTCTCGGGGAGCAGTTCTTC. Amino acids: CASSFHRGLGEQFF.

Concerning this clonotype itself: The junction does not match germline at one end; this may be a read error. This sequence joins TRBV9 and TRBJ1-5, with D unresolved. The CDR3 extends over 15 amino acids. From germline, CDR1 is SGDLS and CDR2 YYNGEE. This CDR3 is CASSFTGEGNQPQHF. CDR3 coding DNA: TGTGCCAGCAGCTTCACTGGGGAAGGCAATCAGCCACAGCATTTT.

This clonotype occurred once. V is TRBV5-1 and J is TRBJ1-1, with a possible D match to TRBD1 (5 bases). The germline gives CDR1 SGHRS, CDR2 YFSETQ. The ends were cut back, 1 base at V and 4 bases at J, with 8 bases in the middle. The CDR3 extends over 13 amino acids. Here the CDR3 reads CASSLPGLTEAFF. In DNA, the CDR3 is TGCGCCAGCAGCTTGCCGGGACTCACTGAAGCTTTCTTT.

This clonotype was seen more than once but under ten times. The J gene is TRBJ1-2, the V gene TRBV7-2; tentatively, D is TRBD1 (5 bases). This CDR3 has 13 residues. Germline-derived CDR1 and CDR2 are SGHTA and FQGNSA. Trimming took 5 bases from V and 6 from J, leaving 13 bases between them. CDR3 in DNA: TGTGCCAGCAGCCCCAGGGTTTTTAATGGCTACACCTTC. It translates to CASSPRVFNGYTF.

This rearrangement joins TRBV29-1 to TRBJ1-4; D is uncertain. The ends were cut back, 6 bases at V and 7 bases at J, with 9 bases in the middle. The length of the CDR3 is 11 residues. Germline loops: CDR1 SQVTM, CDR2 ANQGSEA. The CDR3 sequence is CSVQLGEKLFF. As DNA, the CDR3 is TGCAGCGTGCAACTGGGTGAAAAACTGTTTTTT.

This clonotype was picked up a small number of times. The chain combines TRBV27 with TRBJ2-1, with 9 bases lining up with TRBD2. The J call may not be correct, given that the DNA end is closer to TRBJ2-7. Looked up from germline, CDR1 is MNHEY and CDR2 is SMNVEV (reference sequence). The CDR3 extends over 12 amino acids. Written as DNA, the CDR3 is TGTGCCAGCAGGATAGCGGGGGCCGAGCAGTACTTC. Translated: CASRIAGAEQYF.

The rearrangement uses TRBV29-1 and TRBJ2-4; the D is unclear. CDR3 size: 13 residues. Germline V gene data show CDR1 as SQVTM and CDR2 as ANQGSEA. V was clipped by 4 bases and J by 0 bases, with 7 bases between them. The CDR3 nucleotides read TGCAGCGTTGTAGAAATAGCCAAAAACATTCAGTACTTC. Amino acid sequence: CSVVEIAKNIQYF.

This clonotype was detected a few times. The J gene is TRBJ1-1, the V gene TRBV10-2; D might be TRBD1 (5 bases). With 4 bases removed from V and 4 bases from J, the gap between germline ends came to 10 bases. This CDR3 spans 13 amino acids. The germline CDR1 and CDR2 sequences are WSHSY and SAAADI. CDR3 sequence: CASSAGGGTEAFF. In DNA form, the CDR3 reads TGCGCCAGCAGTGCCGGGGGAGGCACTGAAGCTTTCTTT.

V and J are TRBV12-3 or TRBV12-4 and TRBJ2-2, with 11 bases identical to TRBD2. Germline trimming cut 8 bases from V and 1 base from J; bases unmatched to any gene: 3. The CDR3 sequence is 15 residues long. CDR3 in amino acids: CASGLAGGNTGELFF. The DNA for the CDR3 is TGTGCCAGCGGGCTAGCGGGGGGGAACACCGGGGAGCTGTTTTTT.

The rearrangement links TRBV4-2 to TRBJ1-1; D possibly corresponds to TRBD1 (6 bases). Trimming pared 0 bases from V and 2 bases from J, leaving 13 bases between. This CDR3 has 16 residues. CDR1 is LGHNA and CDR2 is YNFKEQ in the germline V gene. The chain's CDR3 is CASSQDWRGANTEAFF. The CDR3 DNA sequence: TGTGCCAGCAGCCAAGATTGGCGGGGGGCCAACACTGAAGCTTTCTTT.

This clonotype was recorded a few times. CDR3 in DNA: TGTGCCACCAGCAGAAGACGTGGACAGAGGGGCCGCTCCTACAATGAGCAGTTCTTC. This sequence encodes CATSRRRGQRGRSYNEQFF. V gene TRBV15 combines with J gene TRBJ2-1; D possibly corresponds to TRBD1 (6 bases). CDR3 length: 19 residues. Trimming stripped 2 bases from V and 0 bases from J, with 20 bases between. Germline CDR1 reads LNHNV; CDR2 reads YYDKDF (reference sequence).

The rearrangement joins TRBV15 to TRBJ2-7; possibly TRBD1 for D (6 bases). The CDR3 is 13 amino acids. Trimming stripped 0 bases from V and 9 bases from J, with 12 bases between. Germline V gene sequence: CDR1 LNHNV, CDR2 YYDKDF (reference sequence). In nucleotides, the CDR3 is TGTGCCACCAGCAGAGATTACGGACAGAGGCAGTACTTC. Encoded protein: CATSRDYGQRQYF.

The V gene is TRBV7-2, the J gene TRBJ1-1; 12 nucleotides line up with TRBD1. V trimming: 2 bases; J trimming: 5 bases; junction bases outside the gene matches: 6. CDR3 size: 16 residues. Germline loops: CDR1 SGHTA, CDR2 FQGNSA. The CDR3 DNA is TGTGCCAGCAGCTTAAGGGGACAGGGGGCTAGAACTGAAGCTTTCTTT. Protein product: CASSLRGQGARTEAFF.

A few counts support this clonotype. The chain recombines TRBV20-1 with TRBJ2-3; maybe TRBD2 (7 bases). V dropped 3 bases and J dropped 9 bases, with 28 bases sitting between them. The germline V gene has CDR1 DFQATT and CDR2 SNEGSKA (reference sequence). The CDR3 is made up of 17 amino acids. The CDR3 is CSASGALIAEGGETQYF. The CDR3 DNA sequence: TGCAGTGCTAGTGGGGCCCTTATAGCGGAGGGGGGGGAAACGCAGTATTTT.

The table lists this clonotype with a few counts. The chain combines TRBV10-3 with TRBJ2-3, with 9 bases aligning to TRBD1. After removal of 2 bases from V and 3 bases from J, the junction contained 18 bases not matched to a gene. The length of the CDR3 is 20 residues. Germline CDR1 and CDR2: ENHRY and SYGVKD. The CDR3 protein is CAISEGARQGGHRETDTQYF. CDR3 nucleotides: TGTGCCATCAGTGAGGGGGCGCGACAGGGGGGACATCGTGAGACAGATACGCAGTATTTT.

The rearrangement joins TRBV25-1 to TRBJ2-3, with 8 bases matching TRBD2. V shed 7 bases and J 5 bases; nucleotides not matched to a gene: 8. Germline V gene lookup returns CDR1 MGHDK and CDR2 SYGVNS. This CDR3 comprises 14 residues. This CDR3 reads CASNDGRAGDTQYF. CDR3 sequence (DNA): TGTGCCAGCAACGACGGGAGGGCAGGAGATACGCAGTATTTT. Using reference TRBV25-1 and TRBJ2-3 for the parts outside the CDR3, the full variable domain is EADIYQTPRYLVIGTGKKITLECSQTMGHDKMYWYQQDPGMELHLIHYSYGVNSTEKGDLSSESTVSRIRTEHFPLTLESARPSHTSQYLCASNDGRAGDTQYFGPGTRLTVL.

The chain has TRBV12-3 or TRBV12-4 and TRBJ1-5; D not certain. The CDR3 sequence is 15 residues long. The V and J ends lost 5 bases and 0 bases respectively, with 11 bases between them. The chain's CDR3 is CASSPFDSSNQPQHF. The CDR3 nucleotides read TGTGCCAGCAGTCCCTTTGACTCTAGCAATCAGCCCCAGCATTTT.

Here the CDR3 DNA reads TGCGCCAGCAGCCAAGATGGGGCCAGGGGCTACACCTTC. The encoded protein is CASSQDGARGYTF. The chain couples TRBV4-1 to TRBJ1-2; perhaps TRBD1 as D (5 bases). Germline V CDR1 and CDR2: MGHRA, YSYEKL. This CDR3 comprises 13 residues. Trimming took 0 bases from V and 8 from J, leaving 10 bases between them.